A single TCR beta chain is shown here with its context. Its antigen is unknown. Base qualities are not recorded, but no much larger clone differs from it by a single base. From the cysteine through the phenylalanine, the CDR3 covers 15 amino acids. Solely the CDR3 DNA is kept, with 45 bases framed from the first base. V loses 4 bases at its end and J loses 3 bases; junction bases beyond the gene matches: 5. CDR1 SNHLY and CDR2 FYNNEI are derived from the germline V gene. This specimen comes from a study of blood T cell repertoires in COVID-19 (dated by TCRdb to 2018 to 2020). Context from the whole study: The collaborator samples originated in the United States, Italy and Spain and spanned the acute and convalescent phases of COVID-19. The material from the prospective study consisted of cDNA or gDNA derived from T cells, B-cell-depleted T cells, or PBMCs. Deeply sampled blood TCRbeta repertoires from subjects exposed to, actively infected with, or recovered from COVID-19 were included in the dataset. A freely available public database, intended as a resource for researchers studying the immune response to SARS-CoV-2, is where the repertoires were released. Samples came from the ongoing ImmuneRACE study (first 160 participants) plus 1,254 subjects from 6 global collaborators. A de-identified subject ID, COVID-19 status, age in years and sex were almost always included in the sample metadata. Where available, HLA class I and class II types were obtained from metadata supplied by the sample provider rather than from assay-based typing. The research as a whole found: Clinical and demographic metadata were provided uncurated, with the amount varying by source and participant.

The immunoSEQ Assay, a bias-controlled multiplex PCR, was used to amplify TCRbeta CDR3 regions from genomic DNA. Regarding the original processing steps: The number of nucleated cells in each sample was estimated from the amplification of reference gene primers within the assay. To quantify the absolute abundance of each unique TCRbeta CDR3 rearrangement, sequence reads were collapsed and filtered. For each sample, productive Simpson clonality was calculated as the square root of Simpson's diversity index across productive rearrangements. This immuneACCESS table, as held by TCRdb, lists in-frame sequences with V and J called but not all clones. Of the missing ones, under half trace to an unresolved V gene in checked studies; the others have no known cause. V and J calls and clone size are copied from that table; D and trimming were computed from the DNA. The table for this sample lists more than 150,000 clones; about 84% of them were counted only once. Of the sample, about 7% falls within the top ten clones.

Whole blood was collected in K2EDTA tubes by collaborating institutions according to the institutions' own protocols. For TCRbeta analysis, collaborators shipped samples as frozen whole blood, isolated PBMCs, or DNA extracted from either of those sample types. The source material was peripheral blood. The sequence derives from a human donor in a cohort sampled during active COVID-19. The rearranged chain carries TRBV2 and TRBJ2-2, and 7 junction bases match TRBD1. The DNA sequence is TGTGCCAGCAGTGTCGACAGGGTTCACACCGGGGAGCTGTTTTTT. Its product reads: CASSVDRVHTGELFF.